These 7 T cell receptor beta chains share one sample of origin, sequenced in a study of T cell responses to AZD1222 COVID-19 vaccine. Here immunoSEQ multiplex PCR was the method, and the copy in TCRdb shows in-frame clones only, minus some. The sample contains 150,000 to 200,000 clones, about nine tenths of which appear only once. Sequenced material: peripheral blood, taken on day 0 of AZD1222 vaccination. Receptors originate from an adult in good health.

The gene calls are TRBV2 and TRBJ1-1; 9 nucleotides line up with TRBD1. The germline V gene encodes CDR1 SNHLY and CDR2 FYNNEI. The junction had 9 bases not matched to a gene; V was cut back by 0 bases and J by 7 bases. The CDR3 is made up of 16 amino acids. CDR3 sequence: CASSEAWTGVGFEAFF. In nucleotides, the CDR3 is TGTGCCAGCAGTGAAGCGTGGACAGGGGTGGGGTTTGAAGCTTTCTTT.

This sequence joins TRBV4-1 and TRBJ1-1; no clear D. Germline V gene sequence: CDR1 MGHRA, CDR2 YSYEKL. CDR3 length equals 14 residues. V lost 1 base to trimming and J lost 1 base, with 7 bases between them. The CDR3 is CASSQALGNTEAFF. The CDR3, as DNA: TGCGCCAGCAGCCAAGCGCTGGGGAACACTGAAGCTTTCTTT.

This clone was detected only once. The chain joins TRBV7-3 to TRBJ2-3; D may be TRBD1 or TRBD2 (6 bases each). Per germline, CDR1 SGHTA and CDR2 FQGTGA. This CDR3 has 17 residues. Deletions cut 4 bases from V and 2 bases from J, with 19 bases between. The CDR3 reads CASSSYGSGAFTDTQYF. In DNA form, the CDR3 reads TGTGCCAGCAGCTCCTATGGGTCGGGGGCGTTCACAGATACGCAGTATTTT.

The chain employs TRBV9 and TRBJ2-7, with D possibly matching TRBD2 (5 bases). The CDR3 consists of 15 residues. CDR1 is SGDLS, CDR2 YYNGEE, per germline. The ends were cut back, 4 bases at V and 3 bases at J, with 17 bases in the middle. The CDR3 nucleotides read TGTGCCAGCAGCTCCTCGAACAGAGGGTTCTACGAGCAGTACTTC. Its translation: CASSSSNRGFYEQYF.

This chain uses TRBV19 with TRBJ1-2; D gene ambiguous. This CDR3 spans 13 amino acids. Germline V gives CDR1 LNHDA, CDR2 SQIVND (reference sequence). Trimming took 6 bases from V and 4 from J, leaving 12 bases between them. This CDR3 is CASREDRPYGYTF. The CDR3 DNA reads as TGTGCCAGTAGAGAGGACCGACCCTATGGCTACACCTTC.

The rearrangement uses TRBV5-6 and TRBJ2-7; D is unresolved. The CDR3 is 11 residues long. The germline CDR1 and CDR2 sequences are SGHDT and YYEEEE. Trimming pared 0 bases from V and 6 bases from J, leaving 4 bases between. The CDR3 loop is CASSLASEQYF. In nucleotides, the CDR3 is TGTGCCAGCAGCTTGGCCAGCGAGCAGTACTTC.

The rearrangement links TRBV6-6 to TRBJ2-7, with a possible D match to TRBD1 (6 bases). The length of the CDR3 is 16 residues. V was cut by 6 bases and J by 0 bases, with 18 bases left in between. Germline loops: CDR1 MNHNY, CDR2 SVGAGI (reference sequence). DNA of the CDR3: TGTGCCAGCAGCATCCCACCGGGACACTACTCCTACGAGCAGTACTTC. The encoded protein is CASSIPPGHYSYEQYF.